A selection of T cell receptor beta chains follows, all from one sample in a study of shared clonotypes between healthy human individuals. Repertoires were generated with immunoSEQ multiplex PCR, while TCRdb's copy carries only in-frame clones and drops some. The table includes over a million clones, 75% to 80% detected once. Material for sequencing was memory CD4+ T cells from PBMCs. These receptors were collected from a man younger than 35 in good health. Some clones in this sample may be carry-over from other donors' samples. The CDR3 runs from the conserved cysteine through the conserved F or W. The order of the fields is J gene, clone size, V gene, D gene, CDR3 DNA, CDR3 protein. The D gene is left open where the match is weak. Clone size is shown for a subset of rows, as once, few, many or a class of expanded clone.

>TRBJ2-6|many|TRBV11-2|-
TGTGCCAGCAGCTCCTACAGGGTCCGCTCTGGGGCCAACGTCCTGACTTTC
CASSSYRVRSGANVLTF
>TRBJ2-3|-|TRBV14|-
TGTGCCAGCAGCCAACCGGGACCTAGCACAGATACGCAGTATTTT
CASSQPGPSTDTQYF
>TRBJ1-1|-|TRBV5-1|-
TGCGCCAGCAGCTTTGGGGGATCAAACACTGAAGCTTTCTTT
CASSFGGSNTEAFF
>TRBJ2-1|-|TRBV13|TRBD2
TGTGCCAGCAGCGTCCAAACTAGCGGGAGGGATGTTGAGCAGTTCTTC
CASSVQTSGRDVEQFF
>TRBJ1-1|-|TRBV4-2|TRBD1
TGTGCCAGCAGCGTTCGGGACAGGGCTTTCTTT
CASSVRDRAFF
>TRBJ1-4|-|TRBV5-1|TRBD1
TGCGCCAGCAGCCCCACAGGGGAGCTTGAAAAACTGTTTTTT
CASSPTGELEKLFF
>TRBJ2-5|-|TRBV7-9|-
TGTGCCAGCAGCTTAGATGCGGAAGAGACCCAGTACTTC
CASSLDAEETQYF
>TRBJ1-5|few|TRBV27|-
TGTGCCGGCACCCTACTTGGCAATCAGCCCCAGCATTTT
CAGTLLGNQPQHF
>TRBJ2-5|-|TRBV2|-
TGTGCCAGCAGTCAGGGGCTCGGGAAACAAGAGACCCAGTACTTC
CASSQGLGKQETQYF
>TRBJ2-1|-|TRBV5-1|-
TGCGCCAGCGGCTCACTCGGACCACATGAGCAGTTCTTC
CASGSLGPHEQFF
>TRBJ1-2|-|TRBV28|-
TGTGCCACCACGGTGAATAACTATGGCTACACCTTC
CATTVNNYGYTF
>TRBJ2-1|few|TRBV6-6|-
TGTGCCAGCAGTTACCCTACGTCGTCATATGAGCAGTTCTTC
CASSYPTSSYEQFF
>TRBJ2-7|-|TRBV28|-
TGTGCCAGCAGCGGCACAGGGTTCGACGAGCAGTACTTC
CASSGTGFDEQYF
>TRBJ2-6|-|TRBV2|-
TGTGCCAGCAAAGCGGCCATTAGCTCTGGGGCCAACGTCCTGACTTTC
CASKAAISSGANVLTF
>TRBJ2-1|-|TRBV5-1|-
TGCGCCAGCAGCTTGGAACACGGAAGTGAGCAGTTCTTC
CASSLEHGSEQFF
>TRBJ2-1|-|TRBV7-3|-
TGTGCCAGCAGCTTGACGGGGGCGCCCTACAATGAGCAGTTCTTC
CASSLTGAPYNEQFF
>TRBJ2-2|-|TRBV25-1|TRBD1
TGTGCCAGCAGGGGGACAGGGAACACCGGGGAGCTGTTTTTT
CASRGTGNTGELFF
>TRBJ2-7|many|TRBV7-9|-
TGTGCCAGCAGCTCAGCCATGACAACAGGGTCCTACGAGCAGTACTTC
CASSSAMTTGSYEQYF
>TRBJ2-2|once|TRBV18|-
TGTGCCAGCTCACCCGTAAAAGAGAGCTTCCTCACCGGGGAGCTGTTTTTT
CASSPVKESFLTGELFF
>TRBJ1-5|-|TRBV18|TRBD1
TGTGCCAGCTCACCGCAGGGGGTCGGGAGCAATCAGCCCCAGCATTTT
CASSPQGVGSNQPQHF
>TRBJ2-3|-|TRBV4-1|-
TGCGCCAGCAGCCAAATGGCGGATACGCAGTATTTT
CASSQMADTQYF
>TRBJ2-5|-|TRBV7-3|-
TGTGCCAGCAGCTTCTCCGGCGGGCCCCAAGAGACCCAGTACTTC
CASSFSGGPQETQYF